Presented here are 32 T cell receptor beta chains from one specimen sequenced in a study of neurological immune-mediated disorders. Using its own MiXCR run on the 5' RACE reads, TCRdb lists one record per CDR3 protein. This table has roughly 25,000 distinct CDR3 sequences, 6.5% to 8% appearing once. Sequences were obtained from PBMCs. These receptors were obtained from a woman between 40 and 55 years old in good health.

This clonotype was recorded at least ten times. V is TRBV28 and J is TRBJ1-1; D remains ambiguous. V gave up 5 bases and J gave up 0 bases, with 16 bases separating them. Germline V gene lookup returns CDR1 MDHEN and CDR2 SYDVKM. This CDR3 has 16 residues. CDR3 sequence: CASSVAGSGVNTEAFF. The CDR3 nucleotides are TGTGCCAGCAGTGTTGCCGGGAGCGGGGTGAACACTGAAGCTTTCTTT.

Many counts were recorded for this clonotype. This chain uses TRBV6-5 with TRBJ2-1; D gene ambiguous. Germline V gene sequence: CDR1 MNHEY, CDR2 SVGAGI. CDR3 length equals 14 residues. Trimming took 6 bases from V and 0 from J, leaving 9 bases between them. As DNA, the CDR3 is TGTGCCAGCAGAAGTGGCGTCTCCTACAATGAGCAGTTCTTC. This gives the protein CASRSGVSYNEQFF.

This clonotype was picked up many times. CDR3 sequence reads: CASSLVETGATDTQYF. The CDR3, as DNA: TGTGCCAGCAGCTTAGTTGAGACAGGGGCCACAGATACGCAGTATTTT. The V and J genes are TRBV7-2 and TRBJ2-3; 8 nucleotides align to TRBD1. Germline V CDR1 and CDR2: SGHTA, FQGNSA. The CDR3 loop spans 16 amino acids. J was trimmed by 2 bases and V by 1 base; bases with no gene match: 5.

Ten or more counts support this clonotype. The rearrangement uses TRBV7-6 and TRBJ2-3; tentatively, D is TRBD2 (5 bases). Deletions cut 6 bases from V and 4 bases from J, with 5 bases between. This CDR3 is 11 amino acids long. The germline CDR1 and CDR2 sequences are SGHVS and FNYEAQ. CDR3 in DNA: TGTGCCAGCAGAGCGGCAGATACGCAGTATTTT. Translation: CASRAADTQYF. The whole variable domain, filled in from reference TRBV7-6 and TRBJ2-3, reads GAGVSQSPRYKVTKRGQDVALRCDPISGHVSLYWYRQALGQGPEFLTYFNYEAQQDKSGLPNDRFSAERPEGSISTLTIQRTEQRDSAMYRCASRAADTQYFGPGTRLTVL.

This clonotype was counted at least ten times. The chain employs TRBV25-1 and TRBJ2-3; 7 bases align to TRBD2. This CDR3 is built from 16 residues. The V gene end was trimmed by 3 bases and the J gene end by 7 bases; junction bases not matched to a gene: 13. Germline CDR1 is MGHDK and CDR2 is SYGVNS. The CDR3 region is CASSEAGAGKGNTQYF. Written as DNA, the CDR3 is TGTGCCAGCAGTGAGGCGGGAGCGGGCAAGGGTAATACGCAGTATTTT.

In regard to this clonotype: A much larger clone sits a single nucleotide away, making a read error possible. The CDR3 here is CSAKGGSADTQYF. The CDR3 DNA is TGCAGTGCTAAGGGGGGTTCGGCAGATACGCAGTATTTT. The genes are TRBV20-1 and TRBJ2-3; D assignment may be TRBD1 or TRBD2 (6 bases each). Germline V gene sequence: CDR1 DFQATT, CDR2 SNEGSKA (reference sequence). The length of the CDR3 is 13 residues. V gave up 4 bases and J gave up 4 bases, with 12 bases separating them.

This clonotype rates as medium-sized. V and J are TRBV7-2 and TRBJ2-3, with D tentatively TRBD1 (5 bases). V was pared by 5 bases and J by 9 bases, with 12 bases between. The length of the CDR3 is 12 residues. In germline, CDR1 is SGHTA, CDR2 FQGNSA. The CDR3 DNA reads TGTGCCAGCAGCACCACCGACAGAACGCAGTATTTT. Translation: CASSTTDRTQYF. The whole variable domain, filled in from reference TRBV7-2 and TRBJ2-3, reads GAGVSQSPSNKVTEKGKDVELRCDPISGHTALYWYRQSLGQGLEFLIYFQGNSAPDKSGLPSDRFSAERTGGSVSTLTIQRTQQEDSAVYLCASSTTDRTQYFGPGTRLTVL.

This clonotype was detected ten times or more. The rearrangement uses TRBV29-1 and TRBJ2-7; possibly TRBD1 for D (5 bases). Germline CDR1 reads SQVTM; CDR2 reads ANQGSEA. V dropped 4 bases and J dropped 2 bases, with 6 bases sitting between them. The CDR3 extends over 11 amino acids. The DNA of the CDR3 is TGCAGCGTTGGACAGACCTACGAGCAGTACTTC. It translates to CSVGQTYEQYF.

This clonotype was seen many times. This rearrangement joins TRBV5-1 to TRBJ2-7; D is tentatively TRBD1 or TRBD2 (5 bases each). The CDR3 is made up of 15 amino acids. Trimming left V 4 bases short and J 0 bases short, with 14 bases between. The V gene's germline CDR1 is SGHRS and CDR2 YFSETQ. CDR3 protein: CASSRIGTDSYEQYF. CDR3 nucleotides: TGCGCCAGCAGCCGTATCGGGACGGACTCCTACGAGCAGTACTTC.

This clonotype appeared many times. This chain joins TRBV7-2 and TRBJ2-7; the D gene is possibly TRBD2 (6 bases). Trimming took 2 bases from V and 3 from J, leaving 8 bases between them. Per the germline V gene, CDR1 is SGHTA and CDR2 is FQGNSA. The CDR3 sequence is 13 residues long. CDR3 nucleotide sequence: TGTGCCAGCAGCTTACCGGGAGTCTACGAGCAGTACTTC. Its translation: CASSLPGVYEQYF.

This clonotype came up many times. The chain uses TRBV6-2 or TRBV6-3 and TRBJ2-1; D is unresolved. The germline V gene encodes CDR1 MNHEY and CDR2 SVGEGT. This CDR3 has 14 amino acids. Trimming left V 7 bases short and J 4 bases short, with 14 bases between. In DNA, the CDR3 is TGTGCCAGCACCCCGAGGAGAGGTTACAATGAGCAGTTCTTC. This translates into CASTPRRGYNEQFF.

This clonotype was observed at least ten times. The CDR3 loop reads CAISEGYGPGGYTF. In nucleotides, the CDR3 is TGTGCCATCAGTGAGGGGTACGGGCCGGGAGGCTACACCTTC. V gene TRBV10-3 combines with J gene TRBJ1-2; no definite D call. Trimming left V 2 bases short and J 8 bases short, with 15 bases between. Germline loops: CDR1 ENHRY, CDR2 SYGVKD. The CDR3 is 14 residues long.

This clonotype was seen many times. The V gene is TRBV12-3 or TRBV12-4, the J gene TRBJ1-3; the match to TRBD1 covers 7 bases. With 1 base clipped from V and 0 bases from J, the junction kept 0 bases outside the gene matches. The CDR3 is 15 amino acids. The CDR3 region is CASSLGTGSGNTIYF. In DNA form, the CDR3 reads TGTGCCAGCAGTTTAGGGACAGGCTCTGGAAACACCATATATTTT.

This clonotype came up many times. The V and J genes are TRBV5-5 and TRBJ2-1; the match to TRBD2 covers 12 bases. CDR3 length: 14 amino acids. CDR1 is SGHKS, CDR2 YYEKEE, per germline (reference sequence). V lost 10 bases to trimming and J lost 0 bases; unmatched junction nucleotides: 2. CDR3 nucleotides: TGTGCCTTGACTAGCGGGAGCTCCTACAATGAGCAGTTCTTC. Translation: CALTSGSSYNEQFF. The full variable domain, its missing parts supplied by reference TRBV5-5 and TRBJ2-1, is DAGVTQSPTHLIKTRGQQVTLRCSPISGHKSVSWYQQVLGQGPQFIFQYYEKEERGRGNFPDRFSARQFPNYSSELNVNALLLGDSALYLCALTSGSSYNEQFFGPGTRLTVL.

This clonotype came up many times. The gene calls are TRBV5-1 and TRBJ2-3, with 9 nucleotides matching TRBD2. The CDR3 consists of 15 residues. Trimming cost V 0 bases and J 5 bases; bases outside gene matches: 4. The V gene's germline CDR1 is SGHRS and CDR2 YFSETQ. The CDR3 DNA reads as TGCGCCAGCAGCTTGGCGGCTAGCGGGAAAGATACGCAGTATTTT. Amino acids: CASSLAASGKDTQYF.

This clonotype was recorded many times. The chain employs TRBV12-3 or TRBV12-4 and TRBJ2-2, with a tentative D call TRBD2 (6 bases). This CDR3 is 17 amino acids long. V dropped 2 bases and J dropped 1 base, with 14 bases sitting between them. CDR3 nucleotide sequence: TGTGCCAGCAGTTTATGGGCGGGGCTTTTGAACACCGGGGAGCTGTTTTTT. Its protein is CASSLWAGLLNTGELFF.

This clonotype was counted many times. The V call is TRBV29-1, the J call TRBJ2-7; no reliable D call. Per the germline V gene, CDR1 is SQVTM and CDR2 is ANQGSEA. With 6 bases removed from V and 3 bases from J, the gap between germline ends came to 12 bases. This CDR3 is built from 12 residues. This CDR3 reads CSVGVGIYEQYF. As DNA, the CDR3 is TGCAGCGTCGGTGTGGGGATCTACGAGCAGTACTTC.

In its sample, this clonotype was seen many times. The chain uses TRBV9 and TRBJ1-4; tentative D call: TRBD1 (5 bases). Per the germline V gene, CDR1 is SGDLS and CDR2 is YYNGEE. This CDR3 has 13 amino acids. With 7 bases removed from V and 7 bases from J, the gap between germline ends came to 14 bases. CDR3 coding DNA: TGTGCCAGCGGGGGTCCGGGCGGTGAAAAACTGTTTTTT. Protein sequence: CASGGPGGEKLFF.

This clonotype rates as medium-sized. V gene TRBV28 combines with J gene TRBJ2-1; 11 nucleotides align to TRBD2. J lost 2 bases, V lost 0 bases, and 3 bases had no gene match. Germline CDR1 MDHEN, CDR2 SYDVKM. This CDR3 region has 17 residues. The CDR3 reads CASSLWPGLAAYNEQFF. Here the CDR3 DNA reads TGTGCCAGCAGTTTATGGCCGGGACTAGCGGCCTACAATGAGCAGTTCTTC. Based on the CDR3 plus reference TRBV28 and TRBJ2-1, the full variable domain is DVKVTQSSRYLVKRTGEKVFLECVQDMDHENMFWYRQDPGLGLRLIYFSYDVKMKEKGDIPEGYSVSREKKERFSLILESASTNQTSMYLCASSLWPGLAAYNEQFFGPGTRLTVL.

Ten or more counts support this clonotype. DNA of the CDR3: TGCGCCAGCAGCCAAGGATTGAGAATGAACACTGAAGCTTTCTTT. Translation: CASSQGLRMNTEAFF. This chain links TRBV4-3 with TRBJ1-1; D not certain. Germline loops: CDR1 LGHNA, CDR2 YSLEER. V lost 1 base and J 0 bases, leaving 9 bases between the germline ends. This CDR3 contains 15 residues.

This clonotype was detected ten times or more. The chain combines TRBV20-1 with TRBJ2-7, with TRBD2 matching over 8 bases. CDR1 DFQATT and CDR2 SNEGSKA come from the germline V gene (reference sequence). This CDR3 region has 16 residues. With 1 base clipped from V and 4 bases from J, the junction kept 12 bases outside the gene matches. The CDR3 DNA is TGCAGTGCTAGAGCCCTAGAGAGCGGGAGAGTGTACGAGCAGTACTTC. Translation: CSARALESGRVYEQYF.

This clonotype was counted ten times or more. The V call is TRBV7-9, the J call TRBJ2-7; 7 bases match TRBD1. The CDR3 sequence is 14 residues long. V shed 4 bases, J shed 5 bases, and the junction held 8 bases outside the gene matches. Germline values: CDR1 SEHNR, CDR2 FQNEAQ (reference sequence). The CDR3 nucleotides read TGTGCCAGCAGCTCAGGGGGAGACCTACACGAGCAGTACTTC. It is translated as CASSSGGDLHEQYF.

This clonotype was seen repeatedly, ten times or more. The CDR3, as DNA: TGCAGTGCTAGAGAGGACGGGAGGGACACCGGGGAGCTGTTTTTT. Its protein product is CSAREDGRDTGELFF. The V and J genes are TRBV20-1 and TRBJ2-2; 8 bases agree with TRBD2. CDR1 is DFQATT, CDR2 SNEGSKA, per germline (reference sequence). This CDR3 has 15 amino acids. V lost 0 bases to trimming and J lost 3 bases; unmatched junction nucleotides: 3.

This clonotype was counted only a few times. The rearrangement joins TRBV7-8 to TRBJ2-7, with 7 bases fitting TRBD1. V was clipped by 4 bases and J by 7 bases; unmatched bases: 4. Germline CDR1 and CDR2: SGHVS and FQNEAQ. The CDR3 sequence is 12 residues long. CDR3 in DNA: TGTGCCAGCAGCTCCGGGACAGAGGAGCAGTACTTC. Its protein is CASSSGTEEQYF. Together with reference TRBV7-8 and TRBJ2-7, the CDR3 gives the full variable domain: GAGVSQSPRYKVAKRGQDVALRCDPISGHVSLFWYQQALGQGPEFLTYFQNEAQLDKSGLPSDRFFAERPEGSVSTLKIQRTQQEDSAVYLCASSSGTEEQYFGPGTRLTVT.

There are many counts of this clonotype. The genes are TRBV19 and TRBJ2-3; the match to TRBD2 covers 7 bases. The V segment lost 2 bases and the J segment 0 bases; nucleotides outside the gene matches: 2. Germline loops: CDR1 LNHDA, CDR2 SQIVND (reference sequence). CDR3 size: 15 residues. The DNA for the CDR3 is TGTGCCAGTAGTATACTAGCGGCTAGCACAGATACGCAGTATTTT. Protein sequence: CASSILAASTDTQYF. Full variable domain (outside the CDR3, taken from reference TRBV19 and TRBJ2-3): DGGITQSPKYLFRKEGQNVTLSCEQNLNHDAMYWYRQDPGQGLRLIYYSQIVNDFQKGDIAEGYSVSREKKESFPLTVTSAQKNPTAFYLCASSILAASTDTQYFGPGTRLTVL.

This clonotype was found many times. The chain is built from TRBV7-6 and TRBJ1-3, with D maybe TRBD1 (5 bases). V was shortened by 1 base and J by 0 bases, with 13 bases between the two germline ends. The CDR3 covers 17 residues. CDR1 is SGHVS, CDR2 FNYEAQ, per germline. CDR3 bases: TGTGCCAGCAGCTTAGGAGAGGGGCGTAGCTCTGGAAACACCATATATTTT. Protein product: CASSLGEGRSSGNTIYF.

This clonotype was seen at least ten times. The CDR3 DNA is TGTGCCAGCCACCGCTCCTACAATGAGCAGTTCTTC. This translates into CASHRSYNEQFF. The chain joins TRBV5-6 to TRBJ2-1; D remains ambiguous. The CDR3 consists of 12 residues. Germline V lookup: CDR1 SGHDT, CDR2 YYEEEE. V was pared by 7 bases and J by 0 bases, with 5 bases between.

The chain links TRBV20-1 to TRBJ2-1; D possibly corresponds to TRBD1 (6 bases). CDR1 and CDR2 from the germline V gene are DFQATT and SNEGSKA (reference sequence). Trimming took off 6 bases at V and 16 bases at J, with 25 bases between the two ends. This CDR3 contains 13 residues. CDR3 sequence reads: CSALSVWDNEYFF. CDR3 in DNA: TGCAGTGCCCTTAGCGTCTGGGACAATGAGTATTTCTTC.

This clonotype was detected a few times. This CDR3 is CASSPPDIEETQYF. The CDR3 nucleotides are TGTGCCAGCTCACCGCCGGACATCGAAGAGACCCAGTACTTC. The rearrangement links TRBV18 to TRBJ2-5; weak D call: TRBD1 (5 bases). Per the germline V gene, CDR1 is KGHSH and CDR2 is LQKENI. V was trimmed by 3 bases and J by 3 bases, leaving 11 bases between them. This CDR3 comprises 14 residues.

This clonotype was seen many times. CDR3 coding DNA: TGCAGTGCTCCACTAGCGGGAGTTTACAATGAGCAGTTCTTC. Translation: CSAPLAGVYNEQFF. The chain uses TRBV20-1 and TRBJ2-1; 11 nucleotides line up with TRBD2. In germline, CDR1 is DFQATT, CDR2 SNEGSKA (reference sequence). The ends lost 5 bases at V and 4 bases at J; junction bases unmatched: 4. CDR3 size: 14 residues.

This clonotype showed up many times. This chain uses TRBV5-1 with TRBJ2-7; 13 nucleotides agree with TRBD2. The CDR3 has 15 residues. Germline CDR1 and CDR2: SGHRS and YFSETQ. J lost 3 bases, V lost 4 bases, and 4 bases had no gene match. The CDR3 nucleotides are TGCGCCAGCAGCCCGAGGACTAGCGGGAGCTACGAGCAGTACTTC. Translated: CASSPRTSGSYEQYF.

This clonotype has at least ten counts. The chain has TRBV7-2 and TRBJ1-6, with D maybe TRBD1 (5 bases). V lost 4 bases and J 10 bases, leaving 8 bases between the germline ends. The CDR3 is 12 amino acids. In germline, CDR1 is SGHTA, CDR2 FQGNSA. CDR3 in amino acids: CASSSDRSPLHF. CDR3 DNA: TGTGCCAGCAGCTCCGACAGATCACCCCTCCACTTT. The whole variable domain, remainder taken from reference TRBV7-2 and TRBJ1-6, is GAGVSQSPSNKVTEKGKDVELRCDPISGHTALYWYRQSLGQGLEFLIYFQGNSAPDKSGLPSDRFSAERTGGSVSTLTIQRTQQEDSAVYLCASSSDRSPLHFGNGTRLTVT.